These 29 T cell receptor beta chains originate from one sample sequenced in a study of T cells in Graves' hyperthyroidism and ophthalmopathy. Amplification yielded TCR beta CDR3 regions, with RNA transcripts as the source. The HTBI primer set served for first-round RT-PCR of the TCR CDR3. TCRdb redid the calling of the multiplex PCR reads with MiXCR, one entry per CDR3 protein. The data contain about 150,000 distinct CDR3 sequences, around 20% of them seen just once; the ten biggest clones take up about 70%. Sequenced: blood. The source of these receptors is a woman aged 45 to 65 with Graves' hyperthyroidism that later progressed to Graves' ophthalmopathy.

The rearrangement links TRBV7-9 to TRBJ1-2; 8 positions match TRBD1. This CDR3 has 15 residues. Trimming took 3 bases from V and 3 from J; bases not matched to a gene: 6. The germline V gene has CDR1 SEHNR and CDR2 FQNEAQ (reference sequence). The CDR3 spells CASSFPGQGHYGYTF. CDR3 in DNA: TGTGCCAGCAGCTTCCCCGGACAGGGCCACTATGGCTACACCTTC.

This clonotype was seen ten or more times. This rearrangement joins TRBV11-2 to TRBJ1-5; a possible D gene is TRBD1 (5 bases). Trimming removed 5 bases from V and 4 bases from J, with 9 bases in between. The CDR3 runs 13 residues. In germline, CDR1 is SGHAT, CDR2 FQNNGV. CDR3 residues: CASSEGRNQPQHF. The CDR3 region has the DNA TGTGCCAGCAGCGAGGGGAGAAATCAGCCCCAGCATTTT.

The sample holds many counts of this clonotype. The CDR3 is CASSLDGGGETQYF. The CDR3, as DNA: TGTGCCAGCAGCTTAGACGGGGGAGGAGAGACCCAGTACTTC. The chain carries TRBV11-3 and TRBJ2-5, with D possibly TRBD2 on 6 matching bases. The germline gives CDR1 SGHNT, CDR2 YENEEA. This CDR3 has 14 amino acids. The V and J ends lost 0 bases and 4 bases respectively, with 9 bases between them.

This clonotype was picked up many times. J is TRBJ2-7 and V is TRBV20-1; 9 nucleotides match TRBD1. V trimming: 4 bases; J trimming: 3 bases; junction bases outside the gene matches: 10. The CDR3 is 15 amino acids. CDR1 and CDR2 from the germline V gene are DFQATT and SNEGSKA (reference sequence). In DNA form, the CDR3 reads TGCAGTGCTACCCCCTCGGGACAGGGCAACTACGAGCAGTACTTC. It translates to CSATPSGQGNYEQYF.

There are many counts of this clonotype. The chain joins TRBV7-9 to TRBJ1-6, with 9 bases matching TRBD1. The V gene end was trimmed by 3 bases and the J gene end by 3 bases; junction bases not matched to a gene: 3. CDR1 SEHNR and CDR2 FQNEAQ come from the germline V gene (reference sequence). The CDR3 sequence is 16 residues long. The CDR3 DNA reads as TGTGCCAGCAGCTTGGGACAGGGATTCTATAATTCACCCCTCCACTTT. Amino acid sequence: CASSLGQGFYNSPLHF.

This clonotype was detected ten times or more. V and J are TRBV15 and TRBJ1-5, with 10 bases aligning to TRBD1. V gave up 3 bases and J gave up 2 bases; unmatched junction bases: 10. The CDR3 contains 18 residues. Germline V gene sequence: CDR1 LNHNV, CDR2 YYDKDF (reference sequence). This CDR3 reads CATSSRDRGSPGNQPQHF. The CDR3, as DNA: TGTGCCACCAGCAGCCGGGACAGGGGATCCCCGGGCAATCAGCCCCAGCATTTT.

At least ten counts were recorded for this clonotype. The chain uses TRBV30 and TRBJ2-1; 9 bases align to TRBD1. J gave up 10 bases and V 7 bases, and 14 bases lay outside the gene matches. The CDR3 has 14 residues. Germline V gene lookup returns CDR1 GTSNPN and CDR2 SVGIG (reference sequence). The DNA of the CDR3 is TGTGCCTTGGAGTTAGGGACAGGGTTGGAGGAGCAGTTCTTC. Its translation: CALELGTGLEEQFF.

This clonotype was seen ten or more times. The chain combines TRBV3-1 with TRBJ2-7; the D gene is possibly TRBD2 (5 bases). The CDR3 has 15 amino acids. Germline-derived CDR1 and CDR2 are LGHDT and YNNKEL (reference sequence). V lost 0 bases, J lost 7 bases, and 16 bases lay in between. CDR3 sequence (DNA): TGTGCCAGCAGCCAAGATGCAGGCCGAGGGTGGGAGCAGTACTTC. Translation gives CASSQDAGRGWEQYF.

The table lists this clonotype with a count of one. This rearrangement joins TRBV14 to TRBJ2-5, with TRBD1 as a possible D gene (5 bases). Germline V CDR1 and CDR2: SGHDN, FVKESK. Deletions cut 2 bases from V and 1 base from J, with 11 bases between. The CDR3 covers 15 residues. CDR3 sequence (DNA): TGTGCCAGCAGCCAATATAGGGGCACCCAAGAGACCCAGTACTTC. It yields the protein CASSQYRGTQETQYF.

This clonotype has more than one count but fewer than ten. The J gene is TRBJ2-7, the V gene TRBV29-1; TRBD1 matches 10 bases. Germline-derived CDR1 and CDR2 are SQVTM and ANQGSEA. CDR3 length equals 15 residues. Losses at the gene ends were 5 bases for V and 2 bases for J; bases not matched to a gene: 9. The CDR3 region has the DNA TGCAGCGTTAGAACCGGGACAGGGGCTACCTACGAGCAGTACTTC. Translating it yields CSVRTGTGATYEQYF.

This clonotype was observed many times. V usage is TRBV20-1 and J usage is TRBJ1-5, with 10 bases aligning to TRBD1. This CDR3 region has 16 residues. Germline CDR1 and CDR2: DFQATT and SNEGSKA (reference sequence). J gave up 0 bases and V 2 bases, and 4 bases lay outside the gene matches. The CDR3 protein is CSARRQGANSNQPQHF. The CDR3 bases are TGCAGTGCTAGACGACAGGGGGCCAATAGCAATCAGCCCCAGCATTTT.

The rearrangement uses TRBV11-3 and TRBJ1-2, with unresolved D. The CDR3 covers 13 residues. Trimming shortened V by 5 bases and J by 8 bases, and 15 bases separated the two germline ends. The V gene's germline CDR1 is SGHNT and CDR2 YENEEA. This CDR3 reads CASSQDGLSGYTF. The CDR3 DNA sequence: TGTGCCAGCAGCCAGGACGGACTCTCGGGCTACACCTTC. Looking up the rest from reference TRBV11-3 and TRBJ1-2 gives the full variable domain: EAGVVQSPRYKIIEKKQPVAFWCNPISGHNTLYWYLQNLGQGPELLIRYENEEAVDDSQLPKDRFSAERLKGVDSTLKIQPAELGDSAVYLCASSQDGLSGYTFGSGTRLTVV.

This clonotype was recorded a few times. The genes are TRBV7-9 and TRBJ2-2, with D maybe TRBD1 (5 bases). Germline loops: CDR1 SEHNR, CDR2 FQNEAQ (reference sequence). Trimming shortened V by 5 bases and J by 4 bases, and 8 bases separated the two germline ends. The CDR3 length is 13 residues. The CDR3 region has the DNA TGTGCCAGCAGCCCCAGGGTCACCGGGGAGCTGTTTTTT. Its translation: CASSPRVTGELFF.

Turning to this clonotype: A much larger clone sits a single nucleotide away, making a read error possible. This chain connects TRBV3-1 to TRBJ2-5; no clear D. The germline V gene has CDR1 LGHDT and CDR2 YNNKEL (reference sequence). The V end was cut by 11 bases, the J end by 1 base, with 14 bases between. This CDR3 comprises 13 residues. The CDR3 loop is CASQQSPQETQYF. The CDR3 bases are TGTGCCTCCCAGCAGAGCCCCCAAGAGACCCAGTACTTC.

This clonotype was seen only a few times. The chain combines TRBV19 with TRBJ1-4; tentative D call: TRBD1 (5 bases). Per germline, CDR1 LNHDA and CDR2 SQIVND (reference sequence). V was clipped by 3 bases and J by 5 bases, with 16 bases between them. The CDR3 spans 16 residues. DNA for the CDR3: TGTGCCAGTAGTATTTGGATCGTTGGGGGGAATGAAAAACTGTTTTTT. Translating gives CASSIWIVGGNEKLFF.

The chain combines TRBV6-8 with TRBJ2-3; D is possibly TRBD1 (8 bases). V lost 6 bases, J lost 2 bases, and 36 bases lay in between. Germline CDR1 MNHGY, CDR2 SAAAGT. The length of the CDR3 is 22 residues. The CDR3 region has the DNA TGTGCCAGCAGACACGGACAGGGACCCACGCCGAGCGGGGTCCCGTTCACAGATACGCAGTATTTT. Translating it yields CASRHGQGPTPSGVPFTDTQYF.

Concerning this clonotype: A much larger clonotype is one base distant, so this may be a read error. The rearrangement links TRBV12-3 or TRBV12-4 to TRBJ1-2; no clear D gene. CDR3 length equals 13 residues. Deletions cut 2 bases from V and 3 bases from J, with 7 bases between. The chain's CDR3 is CASSLQDYYGYTF. The CDR3 DNA follows: TGTGCCAGCAGTTTACAGGACTACTATGGCTACACCTTC.

This clonotype has ten or more counts. The chain combines TRBV7-9 with TRBJ1-4, with D perhaps TRBD1 (5 bases). CDR1 is SEHNR, CDR2 FQNEAQ, per germline (reference sequence). V was cut by 2 bases and J by 4 bases, with 8 bases left in between. CDR3 length: 14 amino acids. The CDR3 is CASSLLGLNEKLFF. CDR3 DNA: TGTGCCAGCAGCTTACTGGGACTTAATGAAAAACTGTTTTTT. Combining the CDR3 with reference TRBV7-9 and TRBJ1-4 gives the whole variable domain DTGVSQNPRHKITKRGQNVTFRCDPISEHNRLYWYRQTLGQGPEFLTYFQNEAQLEKSRLLSDRFSAERPKGSFSTLEIQRTEQGDSAMYLCASSLLGLNEKLFFGSGTQLSVL.

This clonotype has just one count. V is TRBV24-1 and J is TRBJ2-4, with D possibly TRBD1 on 5 matching bases. Germline V lookup: CDR1 KGHDR, CDR2 SFDVKD. The V gene lost 4 bases and the J gene lost 6 bases, with 9 bases spanning the gap. This CDR3 has 13 residues. In nucleotides, the CDR3 is TGTGCCACCAGTGACCCCGACAGAAACATTCAGTACTTC. It specifies CATSDPDRNIQYF.

This clonotype was detected ten times or more. Compared with germline, one end of the junction differs, possibly owing to a read error. The rearrangement joins TRBV27 to TRBJ2-1; tentative D call: TRBD1 (6 bases). Per germline, CDR1 MNHEY and CDR2 SMNVEV (reference sequence). This CDR3 region has 14 residues. CDR3 region: CASTQQGSNNEQFF. As DNA, the CDR3 is TGTGCCAGCACTCAACAGGGCTCCAACAATGAGCAGTTCTTC.

The V gene is TRBV7-9, the J gene TRBJ1-4, with D unresolved. Trimming removed 5 bases at V and 11 bases at J, with 18 bases between. Germline loops: CDR1 SEHNR, CDR2 FQNEAQ (reference sequence). There are 14 residues in the CDR3. CDR3 DNA: TGTGCCAGCAGCGGACTCTCCGCCTCCCCTAAACTGTTTTTT. This codes for CASSGLSASPKLFF.

This clonotype has only a few counts. This rearrangement joins TRBV6-1 to TRBJ2-1; D is ambiguous. The CDR3 sequence is 16 residues long. The V end was cut by 0 bases, the J end by 0 bases, with 9 bases between. Germline lookup yields CDR1 MNHNS and CDR2 SASEGT. CDR3 residues: CASSEARHSSYNEQFF. CDR3 coding DNA: TGTGCCAGCAGTGAAGCGCGGCACAGCTCCTACAATGAGCAGTTCTTC.

This clonotype was seen a handful of times. At one end the junction does not follow the germline gene, possibly because of a read error. V is TRBV20-1 and J is TRBJ2-7; D might be TRBD2 (6 bases). This CDR3 is 13 amino acids long. Germline V gene sequence: CDR1 DFQATT, CDR2 SNEGSKA (reference sequence). The CDR3 sequence: CSARDGSAYEQHF. The CDR3 bases are TGCAGTGCTAGAGACGGGAGCGCCTACGAGCAGCACTTC.

The DNA for the CDR3 is TGTGCCAGCAGTGAAGACCCGGAAGAGACCCAGTACTTC. Translated, it gives CASSEDPEETQYF. The chain combines TRBV2 with TRBJ2-5; D gene ambiguous. The CDR3 covers 13 residues. The germline V gene encodes CDR1 SNHLY and CDR2 FYNNEI. Trimming left V 1 base short and J 3 bases short, with 6 bases between.

The table lists this clonotype with many counts. V gene TRBV2 combines with J gene TRBJ2-1, with a weak D call TRBD2 (5 bases). This CDR3 region has 14 residues. Germline V CDR1 and CDR2: SNHLY, FYNNEI. V was clipped by 3 bases and J by 0 bases, with 6 bases between them. CDR3: CASSERASYNEQFF. In DNA, the CDR3 is TGTGCCAGCAGTGAGCGGGCCTCCTACAATGAGCAGTTCTTC.

This clonotype has a count of ten or more. The chain combines TRBV6-2 or TRBV6-3 with TRBJ1-2; no reliable D call. The CDR3 has 15 residues. Trimming took 6 bases from V and 0 from J, leaving 14 bases between them. Germline V CDR1 and CDR2: MNHEY, SVGEGT. The CDR3 sequence is CASRMGALSNYGYTF. As DNA, the CDR3 is TGTGCCAGCAGGATGGGTGCCCTCTCTAACTATGGCTACACCTTC.

The J gene is TRBJ2-5, the V gene TRBV11-2; tentatively, D is TRBD1 (5 bases). The V gene lost 4 bases and the J gene lost 2 bases, with 11 bases spanning the gap. The CDR3 has 14 residues. CDR1 is SGHAT, CDR2 FQNNGV, per germline. Here the CDR3 reads CASSSRAGQETQYF. The CDR3 DNA follows: TGTGCCAGCAGCTCGAGAGCAGGGCAAGAGACCCAGTACTTC.

With respect to this clonotype: A read error may be the cause here, since a much bigger clone is one base away. In nucleotides, the CDR3 is TGTGCCTGGAGTGTACTAGGGAACACTGAAGCTTTCTTT. This translates into CAWSVLGNTEAFF. The V and J genes are TRBV30 and TRBJ1-1; D remains ambiguous. Germline-derived CDR1 and CDR2 are GTSNPN and SVGIG (reference sequence). Deletions cut 0 bases from V and 1 base from J, with 6 bases between. This CDR3 comprises 13 residues.

V usage is TRBV7-2 and J usage is TRBJ1-5, with D possibly matching TRBD1 (6 bases). The germline gives CDR1 SGHTA, CDR2 FQGNSA. V lost 2 bases to trimming and J lost 2 bases, with 10 bases between them. The CDR3 loop spans 15 amino acids. CDR3 in amino acids: CASSLNRQGNQPQHF. CDR3 in DNA: TGTGCCAGCAGCTTAAACCGACAGGGCAATCAGCCCCAGCATTTT.